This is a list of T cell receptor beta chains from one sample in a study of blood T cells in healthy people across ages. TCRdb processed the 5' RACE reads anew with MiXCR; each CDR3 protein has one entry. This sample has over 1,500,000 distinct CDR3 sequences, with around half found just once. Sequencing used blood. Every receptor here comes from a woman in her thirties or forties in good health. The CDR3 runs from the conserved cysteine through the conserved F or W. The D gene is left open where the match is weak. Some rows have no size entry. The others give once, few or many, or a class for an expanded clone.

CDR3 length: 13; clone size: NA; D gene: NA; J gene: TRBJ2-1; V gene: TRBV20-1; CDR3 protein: CSARGPQHNEQFF
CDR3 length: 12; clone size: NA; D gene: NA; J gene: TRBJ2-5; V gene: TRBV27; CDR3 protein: CASSPAGGEQYF
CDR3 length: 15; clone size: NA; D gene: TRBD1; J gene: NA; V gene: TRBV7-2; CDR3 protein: CASSLLGQKQETQFF
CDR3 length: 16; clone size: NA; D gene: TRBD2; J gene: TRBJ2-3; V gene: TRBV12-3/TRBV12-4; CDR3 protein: CASSRGLAADTDTQYF
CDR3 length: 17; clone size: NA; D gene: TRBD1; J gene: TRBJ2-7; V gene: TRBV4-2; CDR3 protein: CASSQPGQGGGSYEQYF
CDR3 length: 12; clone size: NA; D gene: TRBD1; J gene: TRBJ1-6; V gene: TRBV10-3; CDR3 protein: CAIRDRASPLHF
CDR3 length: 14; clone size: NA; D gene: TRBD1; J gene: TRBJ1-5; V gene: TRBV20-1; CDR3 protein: CSATTGLGNQPQHF
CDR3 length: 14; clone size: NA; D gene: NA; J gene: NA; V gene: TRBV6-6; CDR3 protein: CASTLDSYQETQYF
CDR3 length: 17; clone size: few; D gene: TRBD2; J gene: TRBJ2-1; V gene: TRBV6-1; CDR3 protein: CASSEALTSGGYNEQFF
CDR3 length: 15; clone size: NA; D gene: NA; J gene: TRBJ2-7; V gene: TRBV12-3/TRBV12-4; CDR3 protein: CASSPAGRGPYEQYF
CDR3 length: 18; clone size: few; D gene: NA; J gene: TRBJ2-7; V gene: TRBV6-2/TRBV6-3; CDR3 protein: CASSYDVLSGLGGYEQYF
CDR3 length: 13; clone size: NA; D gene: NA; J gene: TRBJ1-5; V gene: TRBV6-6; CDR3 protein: CASTLYSKQPQHF
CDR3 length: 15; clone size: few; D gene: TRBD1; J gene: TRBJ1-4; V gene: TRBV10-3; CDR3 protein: CAISPGTGAGEKLFF
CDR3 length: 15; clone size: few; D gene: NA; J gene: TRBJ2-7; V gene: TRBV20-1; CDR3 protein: CSARKLVDRAYEQYF
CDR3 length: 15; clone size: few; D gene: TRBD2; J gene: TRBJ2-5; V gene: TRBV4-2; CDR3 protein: CASSQISGGQETQYF
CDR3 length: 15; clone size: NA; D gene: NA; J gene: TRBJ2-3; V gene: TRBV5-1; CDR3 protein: CASSPRTARADTQYF
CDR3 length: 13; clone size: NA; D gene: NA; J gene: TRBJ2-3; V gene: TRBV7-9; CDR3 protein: CASNLDGTDTQYF
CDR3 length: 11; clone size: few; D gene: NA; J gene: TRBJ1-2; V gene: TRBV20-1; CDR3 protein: CSAWTDYGYTF
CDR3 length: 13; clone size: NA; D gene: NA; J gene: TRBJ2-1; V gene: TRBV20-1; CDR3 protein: CSPPAGDRNEQFF
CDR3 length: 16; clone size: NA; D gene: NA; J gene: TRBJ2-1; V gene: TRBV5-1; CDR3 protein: CASSLEGPQAFDEQFF
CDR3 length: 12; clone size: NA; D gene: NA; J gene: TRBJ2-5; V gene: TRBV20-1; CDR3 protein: CSAPSPQETQYF
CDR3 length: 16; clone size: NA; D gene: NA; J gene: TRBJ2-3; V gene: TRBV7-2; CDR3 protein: CASSRLGGDPPQGQYF
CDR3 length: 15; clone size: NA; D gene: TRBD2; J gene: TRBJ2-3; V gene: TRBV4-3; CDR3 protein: CASSQVLGGADTQYF
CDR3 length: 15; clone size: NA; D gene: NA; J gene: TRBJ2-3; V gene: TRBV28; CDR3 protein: CASSEWGMIGGTQYF
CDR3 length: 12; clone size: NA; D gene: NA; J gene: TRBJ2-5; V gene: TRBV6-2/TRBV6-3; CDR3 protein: CASGQTKETQYF
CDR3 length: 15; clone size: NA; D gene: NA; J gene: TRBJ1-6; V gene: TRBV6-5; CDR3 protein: CASSSQSGMGSPLHF
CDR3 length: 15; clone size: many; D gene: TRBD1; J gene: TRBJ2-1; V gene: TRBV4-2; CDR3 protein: CASRKTGQGDNEQFF
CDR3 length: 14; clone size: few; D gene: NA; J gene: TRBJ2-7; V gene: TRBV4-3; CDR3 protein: CASSQELGSYEQYF
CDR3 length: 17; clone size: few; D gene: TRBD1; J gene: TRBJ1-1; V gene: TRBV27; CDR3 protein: CASSLYAGGARNTEAFF
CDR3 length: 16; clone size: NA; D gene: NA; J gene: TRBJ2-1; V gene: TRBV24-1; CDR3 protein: CATSDHRATSYNEQFF
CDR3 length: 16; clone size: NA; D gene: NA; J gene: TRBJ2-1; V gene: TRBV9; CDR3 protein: CASSPQGGTDYNEQFF
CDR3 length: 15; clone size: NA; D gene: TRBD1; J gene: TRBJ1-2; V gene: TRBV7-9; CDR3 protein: CASSLRQGLLQGYTF
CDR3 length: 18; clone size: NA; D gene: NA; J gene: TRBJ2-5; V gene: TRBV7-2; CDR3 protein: CASSLRSQTDSHQETQYF
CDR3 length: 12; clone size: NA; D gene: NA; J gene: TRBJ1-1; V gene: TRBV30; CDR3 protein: CAWRQEVTEAFF
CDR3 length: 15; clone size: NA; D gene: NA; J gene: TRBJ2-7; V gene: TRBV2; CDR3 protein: CATTGRGRSSYEQYF
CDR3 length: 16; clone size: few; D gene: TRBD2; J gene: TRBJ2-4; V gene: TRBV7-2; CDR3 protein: CASSLSTGGTKNIQYF
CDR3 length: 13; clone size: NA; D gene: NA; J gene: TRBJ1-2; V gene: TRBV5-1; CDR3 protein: CASRGPDAYGYTF
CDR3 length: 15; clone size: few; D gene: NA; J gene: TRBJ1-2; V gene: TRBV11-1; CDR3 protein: CASSTTGPRNYGYTF
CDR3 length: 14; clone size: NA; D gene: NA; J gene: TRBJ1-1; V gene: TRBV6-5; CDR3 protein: CASSYDRVNTEAFF
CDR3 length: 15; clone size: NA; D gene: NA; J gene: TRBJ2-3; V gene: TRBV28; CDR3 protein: CASSYLRGGTDTQYF
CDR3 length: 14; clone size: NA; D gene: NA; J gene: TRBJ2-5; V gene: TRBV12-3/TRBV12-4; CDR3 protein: CASSSLAVKETQYF
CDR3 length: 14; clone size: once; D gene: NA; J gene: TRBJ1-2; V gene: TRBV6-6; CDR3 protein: CASSYSLGPKGYTF
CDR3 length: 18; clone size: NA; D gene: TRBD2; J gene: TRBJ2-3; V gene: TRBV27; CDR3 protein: CASSFVGLAGGVTDTQYF
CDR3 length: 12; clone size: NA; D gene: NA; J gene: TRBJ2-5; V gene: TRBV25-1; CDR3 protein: CAIRSSEGTQYF